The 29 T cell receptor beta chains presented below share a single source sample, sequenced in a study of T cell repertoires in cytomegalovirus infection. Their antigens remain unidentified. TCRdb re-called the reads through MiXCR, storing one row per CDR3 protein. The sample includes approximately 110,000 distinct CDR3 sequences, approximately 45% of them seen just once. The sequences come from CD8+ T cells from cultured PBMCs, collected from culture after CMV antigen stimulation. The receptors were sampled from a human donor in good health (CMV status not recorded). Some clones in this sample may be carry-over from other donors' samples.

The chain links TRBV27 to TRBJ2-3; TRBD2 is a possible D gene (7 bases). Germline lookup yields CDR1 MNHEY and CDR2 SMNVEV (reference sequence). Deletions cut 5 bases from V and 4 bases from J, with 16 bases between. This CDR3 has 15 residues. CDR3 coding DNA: TGTGCCAGCAGTAAGATTCGGGGGGCTGCAGATACGCAGTATTTT. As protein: CASSKIRGAADTQYF.

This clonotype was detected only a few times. The CDR3 nucleotides read TGTGCCAGCAGCACCCCGGGACTAGCGGGGGGCCGCGACTCCTACAATGAGCAGTTCTTC. This sequence encodes CASSTPGLAGGRDSYNEQFF. The chain employs TRBV7-9 and TRBJ2-1; TRBD2 matches 15 bases. Looked up from germline, CDR1 is SEHNR and CDR2 is FQNEAQ (reference sequence). The CDR3 consists of 20 residues. The ends lost 5 bases at V and 0 bases at J; junction bases unmatched: 11.

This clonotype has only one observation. CDR3 bases: TGTGCCAGCAGTCTGGACAGGGCGCACACTGAAGCTTTCTTT. Its translation: CASSLDRAHTEAFF. This chain connects TRBV27 to TRBJ1-1; 8 bases match TRBD1. V dropped 5 bases and J dropped 3; count of bases not matched to a gene: 5. CDR1 and CDR2 from the germline V gene are MNHEY and SMNVEV (reference sequence). The CDR3 is made up of 14 amino acids.

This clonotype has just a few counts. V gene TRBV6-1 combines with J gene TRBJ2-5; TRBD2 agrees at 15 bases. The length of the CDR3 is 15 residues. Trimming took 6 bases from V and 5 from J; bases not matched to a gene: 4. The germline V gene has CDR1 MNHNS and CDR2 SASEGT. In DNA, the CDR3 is TGTGCCAGCAGATGGACTAGCGGGGGGGCGGAGACCCAGTACTTC. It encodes CASRWTSGGAETQYF.

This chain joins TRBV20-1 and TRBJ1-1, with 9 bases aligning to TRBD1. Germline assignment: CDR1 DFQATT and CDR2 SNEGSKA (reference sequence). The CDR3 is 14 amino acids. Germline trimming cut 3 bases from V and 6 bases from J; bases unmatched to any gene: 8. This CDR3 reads CSASEDRGRAEAFF. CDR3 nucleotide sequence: TGCAGTGCTAGTGAGGACAGGGGCCGAGCTGAAGCTTTCTTT.

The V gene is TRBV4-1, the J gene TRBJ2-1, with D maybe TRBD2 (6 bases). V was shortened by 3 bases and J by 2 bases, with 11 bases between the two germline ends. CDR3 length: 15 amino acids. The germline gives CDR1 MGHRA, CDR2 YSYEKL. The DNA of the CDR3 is TGCGCCAGCAGCCACTCATGGGGGGCCTACAATGAGCAGTTCTTC. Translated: CASSHSWGAYNEQFF.

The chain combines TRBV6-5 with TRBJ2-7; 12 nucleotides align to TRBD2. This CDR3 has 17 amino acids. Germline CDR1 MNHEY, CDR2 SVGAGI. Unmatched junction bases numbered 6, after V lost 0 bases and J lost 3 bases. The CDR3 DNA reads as TGTGCCAGCAGTTACTCACCCAGGACTAGCGGGGACTACGAGCAGTACTTC. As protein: CASSYSPRTSGDYEQYF.

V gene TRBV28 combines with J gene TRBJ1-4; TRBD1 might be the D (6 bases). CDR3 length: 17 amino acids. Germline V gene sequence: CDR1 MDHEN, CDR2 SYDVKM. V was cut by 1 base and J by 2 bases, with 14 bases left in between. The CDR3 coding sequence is TGTGCCAGCAGTTTATCGACCCAGGGGTGGACTAATGAAAAACTGTTTTTT. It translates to CASSLSTQGWTNEKLFF. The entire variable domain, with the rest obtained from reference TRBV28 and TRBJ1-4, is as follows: DVKVTQSSRYLVKRTGEKVFLECVQDMDHENMFWYRQDPGLGLRLIYFSYDVKMKEKGDIPEGYSVSREKKERFSLILESASTNQTSMYLCASSLSTQGWTNEKLFFGSGTQLSVL.

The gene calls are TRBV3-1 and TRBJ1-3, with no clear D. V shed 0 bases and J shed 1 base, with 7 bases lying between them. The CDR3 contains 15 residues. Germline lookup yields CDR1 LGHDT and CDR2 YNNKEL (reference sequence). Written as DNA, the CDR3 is TGTGCCAGCAGCCAAGATTCAGGTTCTGGAAACACCATATATTTT. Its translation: CASSQDSGSGNTIYF.

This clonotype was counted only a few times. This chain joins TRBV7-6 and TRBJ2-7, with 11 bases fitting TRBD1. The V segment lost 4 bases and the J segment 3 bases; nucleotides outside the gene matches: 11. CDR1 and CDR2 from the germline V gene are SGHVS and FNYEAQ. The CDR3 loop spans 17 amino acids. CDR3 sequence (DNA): TGTGCCAGCAGCTCTTTTGGTAGGGGACAGGGGGACTACGAGCAGTACTTC. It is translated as CASSSFGRGQGDYEQYF.

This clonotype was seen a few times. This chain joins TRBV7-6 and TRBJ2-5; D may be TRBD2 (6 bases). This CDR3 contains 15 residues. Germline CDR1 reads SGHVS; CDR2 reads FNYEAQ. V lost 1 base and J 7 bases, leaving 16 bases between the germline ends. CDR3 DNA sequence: TGTGCCAGCAGCTTAGAAGGCGGGGCGCCGGGGACCCAGTACTTC. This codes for CASSLEGGAPGTQYF.

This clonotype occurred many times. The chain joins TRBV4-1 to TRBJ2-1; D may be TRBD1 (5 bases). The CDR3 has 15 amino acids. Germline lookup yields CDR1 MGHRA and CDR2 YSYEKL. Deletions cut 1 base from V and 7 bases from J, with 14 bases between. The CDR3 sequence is CASSQVFQGVNEQFF. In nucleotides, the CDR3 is TGCGCCAGCAGCCAAGTCTTCCAAGGGGTGAATGAGCAGTTCTTC.

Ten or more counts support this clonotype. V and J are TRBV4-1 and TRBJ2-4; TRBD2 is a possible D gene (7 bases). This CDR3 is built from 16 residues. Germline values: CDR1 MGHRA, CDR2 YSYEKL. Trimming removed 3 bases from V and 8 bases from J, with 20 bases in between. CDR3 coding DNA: TGCGCCAGCAGCCAGGGCCTTGGAGGGGGGAGGGACATTCAGTACTTC. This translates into CASSQGLGGGRDIQYF.

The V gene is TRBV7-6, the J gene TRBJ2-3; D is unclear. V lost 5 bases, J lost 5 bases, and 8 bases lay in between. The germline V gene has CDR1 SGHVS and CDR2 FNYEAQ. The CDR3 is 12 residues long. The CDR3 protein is CASSIGIDTQYF. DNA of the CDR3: TGTGCCAGCAGCATTGGTATAGATACGCAGTATTTT.

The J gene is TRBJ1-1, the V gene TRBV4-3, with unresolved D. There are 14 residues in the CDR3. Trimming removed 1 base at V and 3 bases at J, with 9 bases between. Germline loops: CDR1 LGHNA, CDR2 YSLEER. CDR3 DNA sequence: TGCGCCAGCAGCCAAGGGGTGGGGTACACTGAAGCTTTCTTT. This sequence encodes CASSQGVGYTEAFF.

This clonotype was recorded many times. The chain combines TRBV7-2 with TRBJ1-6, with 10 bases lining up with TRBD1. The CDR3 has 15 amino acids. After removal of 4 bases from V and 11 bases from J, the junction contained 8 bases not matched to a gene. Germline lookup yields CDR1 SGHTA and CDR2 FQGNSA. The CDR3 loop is CASSYRDRGIPPLHF. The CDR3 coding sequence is TGTGCCAGCAGCTACAGGGACAGGGGAATTCCACCCCTCCACTTT.

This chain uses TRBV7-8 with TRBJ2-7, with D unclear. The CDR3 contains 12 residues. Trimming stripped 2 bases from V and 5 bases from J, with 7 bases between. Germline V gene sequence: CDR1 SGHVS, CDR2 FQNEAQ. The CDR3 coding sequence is TGTGCCAGCAGCTTAACTTATAACGAGCAGTACTTC. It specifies CASSLTYNEQYF.

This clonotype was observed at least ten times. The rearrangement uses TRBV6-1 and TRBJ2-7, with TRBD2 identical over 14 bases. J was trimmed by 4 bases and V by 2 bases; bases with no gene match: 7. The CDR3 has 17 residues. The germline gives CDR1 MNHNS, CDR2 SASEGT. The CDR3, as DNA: TGTGCCAGCAGTGAATCCCCGACTAGCGGGGGGGCGTACGAGCAGTACTTC. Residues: CASSESPTSGGAYEQYF.

The CDR3 loop is CASSRREGHYGYTF. CDR3 coding DNA: TGTGCCAGCAGCCGACGGGAAGGGCACTATGGCTACACCTTC. The chain carries TRBV5-8 and TRBJ1-2; D ambiguous. Trimming pared 4 bases from V and 3 bases from J, leaving 13 bases between. CDR1 and CDR2 (germline): SGHTS, YDEGEE. The CDR3 sequence is 14 residues long.

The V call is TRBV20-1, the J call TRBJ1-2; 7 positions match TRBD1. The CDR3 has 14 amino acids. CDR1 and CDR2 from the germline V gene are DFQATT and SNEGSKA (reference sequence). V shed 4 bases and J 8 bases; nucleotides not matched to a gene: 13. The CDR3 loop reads CSAKHDRERSGYTF. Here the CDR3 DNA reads TGCAGTGCTAAACATGACAGGGAGAGGAGCGGCTACACCTTC.

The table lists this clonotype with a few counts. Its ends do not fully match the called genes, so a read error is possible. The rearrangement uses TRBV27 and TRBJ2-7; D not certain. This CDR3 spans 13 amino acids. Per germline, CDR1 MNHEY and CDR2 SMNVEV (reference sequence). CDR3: CASSFGTTYQQYF. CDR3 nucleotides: TGTGCCAGCAGTTTCGGTACCACCTACCAGCAGTACTTC.

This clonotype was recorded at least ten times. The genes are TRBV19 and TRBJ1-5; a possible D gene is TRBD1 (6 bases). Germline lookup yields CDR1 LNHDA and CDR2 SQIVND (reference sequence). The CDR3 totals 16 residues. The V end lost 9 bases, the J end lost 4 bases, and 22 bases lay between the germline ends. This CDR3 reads CASHPRTDPINQPQHF. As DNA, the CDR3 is TGTGCCAGCCACCCCCGGACAGATCCCATTAATCAGCCCCAGCATTTT.

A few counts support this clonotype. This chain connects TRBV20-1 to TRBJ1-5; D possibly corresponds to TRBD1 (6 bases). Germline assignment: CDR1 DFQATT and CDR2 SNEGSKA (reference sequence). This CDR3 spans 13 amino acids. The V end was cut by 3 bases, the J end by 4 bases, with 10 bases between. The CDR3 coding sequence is TGCAGTGCTAGTGTGGACAGAAATCAGCCCCAGCATTTT. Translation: CSASVDRNQPQHF.

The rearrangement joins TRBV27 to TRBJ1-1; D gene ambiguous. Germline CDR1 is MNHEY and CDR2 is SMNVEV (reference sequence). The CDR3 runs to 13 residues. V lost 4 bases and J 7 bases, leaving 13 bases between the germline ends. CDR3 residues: CASSWGMAGEAFF. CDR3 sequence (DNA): TGTGCCAGCAGTTGGGGTATGGCGGGTGAAGCTTTCTTT.

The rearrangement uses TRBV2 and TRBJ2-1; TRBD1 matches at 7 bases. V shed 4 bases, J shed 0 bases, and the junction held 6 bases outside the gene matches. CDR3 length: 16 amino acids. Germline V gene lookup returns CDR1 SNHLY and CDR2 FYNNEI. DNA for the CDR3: TGTGCCAGCAGTGGAGACAGGGAAAGCTCCTACAATGAGCAGTTCTTC. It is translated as CASSGDRESSYNEQFF.

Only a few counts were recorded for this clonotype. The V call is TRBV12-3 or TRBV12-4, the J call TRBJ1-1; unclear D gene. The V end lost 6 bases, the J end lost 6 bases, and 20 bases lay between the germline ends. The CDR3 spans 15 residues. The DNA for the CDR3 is TGTGCCAGCAGAGGTAGGACGGCGGTCGACGCTGAAGCTTTCTTT. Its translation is CASRGRTAVDAEAFF.

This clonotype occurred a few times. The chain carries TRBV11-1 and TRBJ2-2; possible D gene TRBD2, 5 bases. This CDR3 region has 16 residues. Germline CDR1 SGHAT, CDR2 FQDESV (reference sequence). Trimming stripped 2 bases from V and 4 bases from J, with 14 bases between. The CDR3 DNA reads TGTGCCAGCAGCTTATGGACGGGGAAAGGCACCGGGGAGCTGTTTTTT. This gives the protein CASSLWTGKGTGELFF.

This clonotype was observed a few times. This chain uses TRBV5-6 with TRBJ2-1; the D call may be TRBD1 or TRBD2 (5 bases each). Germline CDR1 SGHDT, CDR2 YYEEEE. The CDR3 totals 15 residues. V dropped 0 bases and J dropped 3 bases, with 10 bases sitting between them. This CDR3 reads CASSLGGELYNEQFF. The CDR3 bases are TGTGCCAGCAGCTTGGGAGGGGAGCTCTACAATGAGCAGTTCTTC.

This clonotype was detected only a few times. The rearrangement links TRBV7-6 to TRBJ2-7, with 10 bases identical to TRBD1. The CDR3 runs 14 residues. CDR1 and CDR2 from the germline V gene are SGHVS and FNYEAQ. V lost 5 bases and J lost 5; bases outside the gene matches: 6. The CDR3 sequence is CASSPDRGNHEQYF. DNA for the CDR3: TGTGCCAGCAGCCCGGACAGGGGGAACCACGAGCAGTACTTC. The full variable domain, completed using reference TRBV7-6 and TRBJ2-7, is GAGVSQSPRYKVTKRGQDVALRCDPISGHVSLYWYRQALGQGPEFLTYFNYEAQQDKSGLPNDRFSAERPEGSISTLTIQRTEQRDSAMYRCASSPDRGNHEQYFGPGTRLTVT.